These 32 T cell receptor beta chains were sequenced from one sample in a study of shared clonotypes between healthy human individuals (TCRdb year 2020). CD8 naive samples consisted of CD45RO-negative cells that were positively selected for CCR7, yielding a CD45RA+CCR7+ population without TemRA cells. Library creation used the immunoSEQ multiplex PCR assay. Imported from immuneACCESS, the table was reduced by TCRdb to in-frame sequences with V and J called. These copies leave out some clones; in studies compared against another copy, an unresolved V gene accounts for under half, and the cause of the remainder is not known. Within this sample are nearly 2 million clones, with roughly 94% of them counted one time only. 0.95% to 1.5% of the sample goes to the ten largest clones. Specimen: naive CD8+ T cells sorted from blood. In the paper's terms, the cell subset or site label means: CD45RA+CCR7+. These receptors were obtained from a man younger than 30 in good health.

The genes are TRBV27 and TRBJ1-2; D unclear. This CDR3 comprises 15 residues. CDR1 and CDR2 from the germline V gene are MNHEY and SMNVEV (reference sequence). Trimming took off 5 bases at V and 5 bases at J, with 18 bases between the two ends. CDR3 sequence reads: CASSPLDWDGYGYTF. The DNA of the CDR3 is TGTGCCAGCAGTCCCCTCGACTGGGATGGGTATGGCTACACCTTC.

V is TRBV2 and J is TRBJ1-4, with D hard to call. Germline values: CDR1 SNHLY, CDR2 FYNNEI. CDR3 length equals 16 residues. V lost 5 bases and J 5 bases, leaving 18 bases between the germline ends. The CDR3 loop reads CASSHESEITNEKLFF. The CDR3 nucleotides are TGTGCCAGCAGTCACGAATCAGAGATCACAAATGAAAAACTGTTTTTT.

The rearrangement uses TRBV7-6 and TRBJ2-5; the D is unclear. Trimming removed 2 bases from V and 3 bases from J, with 4 bases in between. CDR3 length: 12 amino acids. From germline, CDR1 is SGHVS and CDR2 FNYEAQ. CDR3 DNA: TGTGCCAGCAGCTTAACCGAAGAGACCCAGTACTTC. Its translation: CASSLTEETQYF.

The rearrangement uses TRBV7-9 and TRBJ2-2; 9 nucleotides line up with TRBD1. There are 16 residues in the CDR3. Germline CDR1 SEHNR, CDR2 FQNEAQ (reference sequence). V lost 6 bases, J lost 4 bases, and 9 bases stayed unmatched. CDR3 in amino acids: CASRQRQGEGTGELFF. In DNA, the CDR3 is TGTGCCAGCAGACAACGACAGGGGGAGGGCACCGGGGAGCTGTTTTTT.

About this clone itself: Other DNA sequences in the sample encode the same CDR3. The chain employs TRBV4-3 and TRBJ2-7; tentatively, D is TRBD1 or TRBD2 (6 bases each). CDR1 LGHNA and CDR2 YSLEER come from the germline V gene. The CDR3 is 13 amino acids. V was clipped by 0 bases and J by 5 bases, with 8 bases between them. CDR3 loop: CASSQDGGHEQYF. The CDR3 DNA reads TGCGCCAGCAGCCAAGATGGGGGGCACGAGCAGTACTTC.

The chain uses TRBV4-1 and TRBJ1-2, with TRBD1 matching 8 bases. The J segment lost 8 bases and the V segment lost 3 bases, leaving 2 bases of the junction unmatched. The CDR3 spans 12 residues. Germline lookup yields CDR1 MGHRA and CDR2 YSYEKL. CDR3 residues: CASSHTGGGYTF. The CDR3, as DNA: TGCGCCAGCAGCCACACAGGGGGAGGCTACACCTTC.

The chain carries TRBV27 and TRBJ2-1, with a possible D match to TRBD2 (5 bases). The germline V and J ends were trimmed by 6 bases and 4 bases, with 10 bases remaining between them. Germline V CDR1 and CDR2: MNHEY, SMNVEV (reference sequence). This CDR3 spans 13 amino acids. CDR3 sequence (DNA): TGTGCCAGCAGCCGGACTTTTTACAATGAGCAGTTCTTC. Translating it yields CASSRTFYNEQFF.

This chain uses TRBV5-8 with TRBJ2-7; unclear D gene. Germline CDR1 SGHTS, CDR2 YDEGEE. The CDR3 loop spans 15 amino acids. V dropped 1 base and J dropped 2 bases, with 13 bases sitting between them. The CDR3 nucleotides are TGTGCCAGCAGCTTGTTCGTCCCCAGTCCCTACGAGCAGTACTTC. Its protein product is CASSLFVPSPYEQYF.

Concerning this clone itself: The junction and the germline gene differ at one end; a read error may be behind it. The rearrangement links TRBV7-7 to TRBJ2-1; 9 bases agree with TRBD2. Per the germline V gene, CDR1 is SSHAT and CDR2 is FNYEAQ (reference sequence). The CDR3 sequence is 16 residues long. The CDR3 DNA reads as TGTGCTAGCAGCTTATCTCGGCGGGAGGGGTACAATGAGCAGTTCTTC. Protein sequence: CASSLSRREGYNEQFF.

The chain carries TRBV9 and TRBJ1-5; a weak D match, TRBD1 (5 bases). Trimming stripped 1 base from V and 5 bases from J, with 7 bases between. This CDR3 has 13 amino acids. The germline gives CDR1 SGDLS, CDR2 YYNGEE. The CDR3 region has the DNA TGTGCCAGCAGCGTACAGGGCTATCAGCCCCAGCATTTT. Amino acid sequence: CASSVQGYQPQHF.

The V and J genes are TRBV7-9 and TRBJ2-7; a possible D gene is TRBD1 (5 bases). The CDR3 extends over 17 amino acids. From germline, CDR1 is SEHNR and CDR2 FQNEAQ (reference sequence). V was trimmed by 2 bases and J by 1 base, leaving 18 bases between them. The CDR3 region has the DNA TGTGCCAGCAGCTTACGAGTGGGGCAACCATTTTCCTACGAGCAGTACTTC. Translating gives CASSLRVGQPFSYEQYF.

Concerning this clone: A much larger clone is a single base away; this may be a read error. This specimen includes other DNA sequences encoding the same CDR3. The J gene is TRBJ2-7, the V gene TRBV5-6; D is uncertain. The CDR3 contains 12 residues. V shed 2 bases and J shed 1 base, with 4 bases lying between them. The V gene's germline CDR1 is SGHDT and CDR2 YYEEEE. DNA of the CDR3: TGTGCCAGCAGCTTTGGGTCCTACGAGCAGTACTTC. This sequence encodes CASSFGSYEQYF.

The chain joins TRBV11-1 to TRBJ2-5; tentatively, D is TRBD2 (5 bases). CDR3 size: 14 residues. Trimming left V 1 base short and J 5 bases short, with 11 bases between. Germline V gives CDR1 SGHAT, CDR2 FQDESV (reference sequence). CDR3 in amino acids: CASSLGRGGETQYF. The CDR3 DNA reads TGTGCCAGCAGCTTAGGTCGGGGTGGTGAGACCCAGTACTTC. Drawing the rest from reference TRBV11-1 and TRBJ2-5, the complete variable domain is EAEVAQSPRYKITEKSQAVAFWCDPISGHATLYWYRQILGQGPELLVQFQDESVVDDSQLPKDRFSAERLKGVDSTLKIQPAELGDSAMYLCASSLGRGGETQYFGPGTRLLVL.

This clone appeared once. The chain is built from TRBV6-1 and TRBJ1-1; D uncertain. This CDR3 spans 15 amino acids. Deletions cut 5 bases from V and 3 bases from J, with 16 bases between. The germline V gene encodes CDR1 MNHNS and CDR2 SASEGT. The CDR3 bases are TGTGCCAGCAGTAATGGGAAGATTACTGACACTGAAGCTTTCTTT. Protein sequence: CASSNGKITDTEAFF.

The rearrangement joins TRBV11-2 to TRBJ1-1; the D gene is possibly TRBD1 (6 bases). The CDR3 extends over 15 amino acids. Germline V CDR1 and CDR2: SGHAT, FQNNGV. Trimming removed 4 bases at V and 2 bases at J, with 14 bases between. The CDR3 sequence is CASSSRVGTNTEAFF. In DNA, the CDR3 is TGTGCCAGCAGCTCACGGGTTGGGACAAACACTGAAGCTTTCTTT.

This sequence joins TRBV25-1 and TRBJ2-2, with TRBD2 matching over 7 bases. CDR1 and CDR2 (germline): MGHDK, SYGVNS. V gave up 7 bases and J gave up 5 bases; unmatched junction bases: 7. This CDR3 is 14 amino acids long. The CDR3 is CASTGGEGTGELFF. The CDR3 coding sequence is TGTGCCAGCACCGGCGGGGAGGGGACCGGGGAGCTGTTTTTT.

The gene calls are TRBV7-2 and TRBJ2-3; the D gene could be TRBD1 or TRBD2 (6 bases each). V was trimmed by 2 bases and J by 3 bases, leaving 18 bases between them. Germline values: CDR1 SGHTA, CDR2 FQGNSA. This CDR3 region has 17 residues. DNA for the CDR3: TGTGCCAGCAGCTTAACCCCTGCGGTAGGGGGGACAGATACGCAGTATTTT. Its translation is CASSLTPAVGGTDTQYF.

As to this clone: At the DNA level, this CDR3 is encoded by other sequences in the same sample as well. V and J are TRBV6-1 and TRBJ1-1; tentative D call: TRBD1 (5 bases). The V gene's germline CDR1 is MNHNS and CDR2 SASEGT. CDR3 length equals 12 residues. Deletions cut 4 bases from V and 4 bases from J, with 7 bases between. The CDR3 DNA sequence: TGTGCCAGCAGTGGGGGGGGCACTGAAGCTTTCTTT. Amino acids: CASSGGGTEAFF.

The chain carries TRBV9 and TRBJ1-6; possible D gene TRBD1, 5 bases. CDR1 is SGDLS and CDR2 is YYNGEE in the germline V gene. The V end lost 4 bases, the J end lost 7 bases, and 12 bases lay between the germline ends. The length of the CDR3 is 14 residues. CDR3 amino acids: CASSLRADNSPLHF. CDR3 sequence (DNA): TGTGCCAGCAGCCTCAGGGCAGACAATTCACCCCTCCACTTT.

The J gene is TRBJ2-1, the V gene TRBV12-5; D unclear. There are 17 residues in the CDR3. In germline, CDR1 is LGHNT, CDR2 FRNRAP. The V and J ends lost 1 base and 5 bases respectively, with 18 bases between them. CDR3 region: CASGLGADSEPNNEQFF. DNA for the CDR3: TGTGCTAGTGGTTTGGGGGCCGACTCCGAGCCAAACAATGAGCAGTTCTTC.

The chain joins TRBV2 to TRBJ2-1, with D possibly matching TRBD1 (6 bases). Germline CDR1 reads SNHLY; CDR2 reads FYNNEI. The CDR3 has 11 residues. V lost 11 bases and J lost 10, with 15 bases in between. CDR3 sequence reads: CAVPGDWEQFF. The CDR3 bases are TGTGCCGTTCCAGGGGATTGGGAGCAGTTCTTC.

Turning to this clone: Different DNA sequences within this sample yield the same CDR3. This sequence joins TRBV5-6 and TRBJ2-7, with D unresolved. Between the trimmed V and J ends, which lost 0 bases and 1 base, there was a span of 8 bases. CDR3 size: 14 residues. Per the germline V gene, CDR1 is SGHDT and CDR2 is YYEEEE. Written as DNA, the CDR3 is TGTGCCAGCAGCTTGGGAGGATTTTCCTACGAGCAGTACTTC. This translates into CASSLGGFSYEQYF.

With respect to this clone: Distinct nucleotide sequences in the sample also encode this CDR3. The chain joins TRBV2 to TRBJ1-2; 7 bases are shared with TRBD1. CDR3 size: 13 residues. The V and J ends lost 6 bases and 2 bases, in that order; junction bases with no gene match: 3. Germline lookup yields CDR1 SNHLY and CDR2 FYNNEI. CDR3 in amino acids: CASRGTANYGYTF. CDR3 bases: TGTGCCAGCAGGGGGACAGCCAACTATGGCTACACCTTC.

This sequence joins TRBV29-1 and TRBJ1-4; 9 nucleotides line up with TRBD1. The trim removed 6 bases at V and 4 bases at J, leaving 12 bases unmatched. This CDR3 has 16 amino acids. The germline gives CDR1 SQVTM, CDR2 ANQGSEA. CDR3 residues: CSVGDIRTGDNEKLFF. The DNA of the CDR3 is TGCAGCGTCGGAGATATTAGGACAGGGGATAATGAAAAACTGTTTTTT.

The chain combines TRBV4-1 with TRBJ2-7; 9 nucleotides agree with TRBD1. This CDR3 comprises 14 residues. The V and J ends lost 1 base and 7 bases, in that order; junction bases with no gene match: 5. Germline lookup yields CDR1 MGHRA and CDR2 YSYEKL. The CDR3 nucleotides read TGCGCCAGCAGCCAAGGACCCGACAGGGGGGAGCAGTACTTC. This codes for CASSQGPDRGEQYF.

This clone was detected only once. The chain carries TRBV28 and TRBJ1-2; 8 nucleotides line up with TRBD1. The CDR3 runs 14 residues. Looked up from germline, CDR1 is MDHEN and CDR2 is SYDVKM. The V gene end was trimmed by 8 bases and the J gene end by 3 bases; junction bases not matched to a gene: 8. The CDR3 is CASAPRDRYYGYTF. CDR3 DNA sequence: TGTGCCAGCGCCCCACGGGACAGGTACTATGGCTACACCTTC.

The chain joins TRBV7-2 to TRBJ2-1, with 11 bases matching TRBD1. With 5 bases clipped from V and 6 bases from J, the junction kept 3 bases outside the gene matches. The germline gives CDR1 SGHTA, CDR2 FQGNSA. CDR3 length: 14 residues. The CDR3 sequence: CASSQGTGGNEQFF. The CDR3 DNA reads TGTGCCAGCAGCCAGGGGACAGGGGGCAATGAGCAGTTCTTC. The variable domain in full, with the rest retrieved from reference TRBV7-2 and TRBJ2-1, is GAGVSQSPSNKVTEKGKDVELRCDPISGHTALYWYRQSLGQGLEFLIYFQGNSAPDKSGLPSDRFSAERTGGSVSTLTIQRTQQEDSAVYLCASSQGTGGNEQFFGPGTRLTVL.

This clone came up once. The V and J genes are TRBV11-2 and TRBJ2-2; the match to TRBD2 covers 9 bases. This CDR3 has 16 amino acids. The ends lost 1 base at V and 6 bases at J; junction bases unmatched: 6. Looked up from germline, CDR1 is SGHAT and CDR2 is FQNNGV. The CDR3 protein is CASSLGRLAEAGELFF. CDR3 DNA sequence: TGTGCCAGCAGCTTAGGGAGACTAGCGGAGGCCGGGGAGCTGTTTTTT.

This sequence joins TRBV14 and TRBJ2-4; 8 bases are a match to TRBD2. V lost 0 bases, J lost 3 bases, and 7 bases stayed unmatched. Germline V CDR1 and CDR2: SGHDN, FVKESK. The CDR3 has 17 residues. The CDR3 sequence: CASSQDEGGRFKNIQYF. CDR3 bases: TGTGCCAGCAGCCAAGATGAGGGCGGGAGGTTCAAAAACATTCAGTACTTC. The complete variable domain, with remaining parts taken from reference TRBV14 and TRBJ2-4, reads EAGVTQFPSHSVIEKGQTVTLRCDPISGHDNLYWYRRVMGKEIKFLLHFVKESKQDESGMPNNRFLAERTGGTYSTLKVQPAELEDSGVYFCASSQDEGGRFKNIQYFGAGTRLSVL.

This chain uses TRBV13 with TRBJ1-1; a weak D match, TRBD1 (5 bases). Trimming removed 0 bases from V and 9 bases from J, with 11 bases in between. The CDR3 has 13 amino acids. CDR1 and CDR2 from the germline V gene are PRHDT and FYEKMQ (reference sequence). The CDR3 DNA reads TGTGCCAGCAGCTTAGGCAAGGGGTTGCAAGCTTTCTTT. It specifies CASSLGKGLQAFF.

This chain uses TRBV5-1 with TRBJ2-7; maybe TRBD2 (5 bases). Trimming removed 2 bases at V and 6 bases at J, with 9 bases between. The CDR3 contains 12 residues. Germline-derived CDR1 and CDR2 are SGHRS and YFSETQ. This chain's CDR3 is CASSLLGGEQYF. The DNA of the CDR3 is TGCGCCAGCAGCTTACTAGGTGGCGAGCAGTACTTC.

This sequence joins TRBV7-9 and TRBJ2-2; D unclear. In germline, CDR1 is SEHNR, CDR2 FQNEAQ (reference sequence). The CDR3 extends over 13 amino acids. V lost 4 bases to trimming and J lost 6 bases, with 9 bases between them. In DNA, the CDR3 is TGTGCCAGCAGCTATCAGGAATCCGGGGAGCTGTTTTTT. Protein: CASSYQESGELFF.